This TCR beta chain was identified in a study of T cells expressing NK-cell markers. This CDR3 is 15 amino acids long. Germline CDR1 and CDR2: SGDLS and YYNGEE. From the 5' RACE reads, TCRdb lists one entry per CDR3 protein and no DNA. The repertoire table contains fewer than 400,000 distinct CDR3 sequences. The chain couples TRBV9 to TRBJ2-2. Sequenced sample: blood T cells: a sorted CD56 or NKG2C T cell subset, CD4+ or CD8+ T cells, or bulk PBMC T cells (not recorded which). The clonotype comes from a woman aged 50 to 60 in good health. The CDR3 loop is CASSVVAGSTGELFF.